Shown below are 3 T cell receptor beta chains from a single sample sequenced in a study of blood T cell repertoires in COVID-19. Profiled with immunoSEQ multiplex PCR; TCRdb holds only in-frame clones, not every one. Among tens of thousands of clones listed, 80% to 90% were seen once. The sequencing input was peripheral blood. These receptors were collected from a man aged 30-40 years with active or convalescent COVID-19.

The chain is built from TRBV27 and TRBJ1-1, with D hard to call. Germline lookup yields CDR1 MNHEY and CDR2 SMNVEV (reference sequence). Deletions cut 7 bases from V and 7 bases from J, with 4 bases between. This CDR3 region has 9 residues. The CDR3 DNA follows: TGTGCCAGCAACGGTGAAGCTTTCTTT. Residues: CASNGEAFF.

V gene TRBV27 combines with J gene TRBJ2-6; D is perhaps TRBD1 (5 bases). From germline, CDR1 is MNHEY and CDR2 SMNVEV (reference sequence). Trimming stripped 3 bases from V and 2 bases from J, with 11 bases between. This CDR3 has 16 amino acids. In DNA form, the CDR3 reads TGTGCCAGCAGTTTGTTAGGGGCAACTGGGGCCAACGTCCTGACTTTC. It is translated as CASSLLGATGANVLTF.

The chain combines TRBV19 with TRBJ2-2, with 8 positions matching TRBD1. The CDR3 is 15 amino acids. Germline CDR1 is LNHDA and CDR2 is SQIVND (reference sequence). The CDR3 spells CSTSRTGKNTGELFF. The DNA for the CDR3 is TGTTCAACTAGCCGGACAGGGAAAAACACCGGGGAGCTGTTTTTT.